These 9 T cell receptor beta chains were sequenced from one sample in a study of post-analysis software for immune sequencing data. Unique-molecular-identifier-tagged TCR beta cDNA libraries were used. TCRdb analysed the PCR reads with MiXCR anew, one entry per CDR3 protein. The sample lists some 700,000 distinct CDR3 sequences; 55% to 70% were seen once. No antigen has been assigned to these receptors. General observations from the study: The five TRBV segments detected at higher frequency in patients than in controls included TRBV5-6, TRBV5-1 and TRBV20-1.

The sequencing sample was made of blood. These TCRs come from a girl aged 2 to 10 with multiple sclerosis.

CDR3 protein: CASSEGRAQETQYF. The CDR3 nucleotides are TGTGCCAGCAGTGAAGGGAGGGCCCAAGAGACCCAGTACTTC. The chain is built from TRBV2 and TRBJ2-5, with a tentative D call TRBD2 (6 bases). V was pared by 1 base and J by 1 base, with 7 bases between. The CDR3 is 14 amino acids. The germline V gene has CDR1 SNHLY and CDR2 FYNNEI.

On this clonotype: The junction differs from germline at one of its ends, possibly a read error. The chain combines TRBV20-1 with TRBJ2-7; 8 nucleotides line up with TRBD1. Germline V gives CDR1 DFQATT, CDR2 SNEGSKA (reference sequence). This CDR3 is built from 16 residues. CDR3 loop: CSARVTRTGSSYEQYF. The DNA of the CDR3 is TGCAGTGCTAGAGTGACGCGGACAGGGTCCTCCTATGAGCAGTACTTC.

This rearrangement joins TRBV29-1 to TRBJ1-1; no definite D call. V was clipped by 7 bases and J by 1 base, with 16 bases between them. Germline V gene lookup returns CDR1 SQVTM and CDR2 ANQGSEA. The CDR3 sequence is 14 residues long. CDR3 nucleotide sequence: TGCAGCGCGGGGTTGGATTATGGGAACACTGAAGCTTTCTTT. Its protein is CSAGLDYGNTEAFF.

V usage is TRBV27 and J usage is TRBJ2-1; a weak D match, TRBD2 (6 bases). The CDR3 consists of 16 residues. Trimming took 5 bases from V and 3 from J, leaving 17 bases between them. Germline-derived CDR1 and CDR2 are MNHEY and SMNVEV (reference sequence). CDR3 amino acids: CASSPTSGVVYNEQFF. CDR3 DNA sequence: TGTGCCAGCAGTCCCACCTCGGGGGTGGTCTACAATGAGCAGTTCTTC.

V gene TRBV12-5 combines with J gene TRBJ2-3, with D possibly TRBD2 on 5 matching bases. CDR1 is LGHNT and CDR2 is FRNRAP in the germline V gene. V was shortened by 7 bases and J by 8 bases, with 7 bases between the two germline ends. The CDR3 runs 10 residues. The CDR3 nucleotides are TGTGCTAGTGAAGAGGGTACGCAGTATTTT. Translating it yields CASEEGTQYF. The variable domain in full, with the rest retrieved from reference TRBV12-5 and TRBJ2-3, is DARVTQTPRHKVTEMGQEVTMRCQPILGHNTVFWYRQTMMQGLELLAYFRNRAPLDDSGMPKDRFSAEMPDATLATLKIQPSEPRDSAVYFCASEEGTQYFGPGTRLTVL.

J is TRBJ2-3 and V is TRBV7-9, with 14 nucleotides matching TRBD2. CDR1 and CDR2 (germline): SEHNR, FQNEAQ (reference sequence). The CDR3 is 18 amino acids. The junction had 9 bases not matched to a gene; V was cut back by 5 bases and J by 2 bases. The CDR3 nucleotides read TGTGCCAGCAGCCACCGGACTAGCGGGGGGAAGTACACAGATACGCAGTATTTT. Its protein is CASSHRTSGGKYTDTQYF.

This clonotype was recorded a few times. The V call is TRBV11-2, the J call TRBJ2-1; TRBD1 might be the D (5 bases). The length of the CDR3 is 13 residues. The V end lost 0 bases, the J end lost 12 bases, and 12 bases lay between the germline ends. CDR1 and CDR2 (germline): SGHAT, FQNNGV. The CDR3 sequence is CASSLDGRQGQFF. The CDR3 region has the DNA TGTGCCAGCAGCTTAGACGGCAGGCAGGGGCAGTTCTTC.

V and J are TRBV27 and TRBJ2-3; 13 bases are a match to TRBD2. In germline, CDR1 is MNHEY, CDR2 SMNVEV (reference sequence). The CDR3 is 15 residues long. V was clipped by 0 bases and J by 7 bases; unmatched bases: 1. CDR3 residues: CASSLSGLAGNTQYF. CDR3 nucleotides: TGTGCCAGCAGTTTATCGGGACTAGCGGGAAATACGCAGTATTTT.

This clonotype has just a few counts. The chain joins TRBV5-1 to TRBJ2-3; unclear D gene. The CDR3 length is 14 residues. CDR1 and CDR2 (germline): SGHRS, YFSETQ. V was clipped by 1 base and J by 2 bases, with 8 bases between them. Written as DNA, the CDR3 is TGCGCCAGCAGCTTGTGGGCCTTCACAGATACGCAGTATTTT. Translation: CASSLWAFTDTQYF.